A selection of T cell receptor beta chains follows, all from one sample in a study of early T cells in non-severe SARS-CoV-2 infection. TCRdb re-analysed the 5' RACE reads in MiXCR, keeping a single row per CDR3 protein. The sample holds roughly 27,000 distinct CDR3 sequences, 5% seen once. Sequencing used whole blood. These receptor sequences come from an adult who was a healthcare worker with PCR-confirmed SARS-CoV-2 infection or an uninfected control (not recorded which). Each CDR3 is given with its conserved first and last residue. The order of the fields is V gene, clone size, D gene, J gene, CDR3 DNA, CDR3 protein. The D gene is left open where the match is weak. Expanded clones are given a class, and other clones once, few, many or no size at all.

>TRBV20-1|many|.|TRBJ2-3
TGCAGTGCTAGAGATCTAAATACGCAGTATTTT
CSARDLNTQYF
>TRBV5-5|.|.|TRBJ1-4
TGTGCCAGCAGCGCCGGGACCGAACCCCTAAAACTGTTTTTT
CASSAGTEPLKLFF
>TRBV18|few|TRBD2|TRBJ2-1
TGTGCCAGCTCACCATTGAGCGGGAGCTCCTACAATGAGCAGTTCTTC
CASSPLSGSSYNEQFF
>TRBV19|.|TRBD1|TRBJ2-4
TGTGCCAGTAGTAGCCTCCGGGACAGGGGGCCGGTAAACATTCAGTACTTC
CASSSLRDRGPVNIQYF
>TRBV30|few|TRBD2|TRBJ2-5
TGTGCCTGGAGGGCTGGGACTAGCGGTGGAGAGACCCAGTACTTC
CAWRAGTSGGETQYF
>TRBV12-3/TRBV12-4|.|.|TRBJ2-1
TGTGCCAGCGTAAGGGGGGGCCTGTATGAGCAGTTCTTC
CASVRGGLYEQFF
>TRBV12-3/TRBV12-4|.|TRBD2|TRBJ2-5
TGTGCCAGCAGTAGCGGGGGGTCACCCCAGTACTTC
CASSSGGSPQYF
>TRBV10-3|many|TRBD2|TRBJ2-7
TGTGCCATCAGTTATAGCGGGGCTAATTACGAGCAGTACTTC
CAISYSGANYEQYF
>TRBV18|.|.|TRBJ2-1
TGTGCCAGCTCCCCCCCCTCCTACAATGAGCAGTTCTTC
CASSPPSYNEQFF
>TRBV25-1|many|TRBD1|TRBJ2-5
TGTGCCAGCAGTGAGCGGGACAGGGAAGAGACCCAGTACTTC
CASSERDREETQYF
>TRBV12-3/TRBV12-4|few|.|TRBJ1-5
TGTGCCAGCAGTTCCGGGACCAATCAGCCCCAGCATTTT
CASSSGTNQPQHF
>TRBV30|.|.|TRBJ1-1
TGTGCCTGGCGGGGGCGTCGAGACACTGAAGCTTTCTTT
CAWRGRRDTEAFF
>TRBV25-1|many|.|TRBJ2-3
TGTGCCAGCAGTGAAAACGGGGGACCTAGCACAGATACGCAGTATTTT
CASSENGGPSTDTQYF
>TRBV5-4|few|.|TRBJ2-1
TGTGCCAGCAGCGGGGGGCTATCCTACAATGAGCAGTTCTTC
CASSGGLSYNEQFF
>TRBV11-2|medium-sized|.|TRBJ2-3
TGTGCCAGCAGCTCCTCCGGGACAACTAGCACAGATACGCAGTATTTT
CASSSSGTTSTDTQYF
>TRBV10-3|few|.|TRBJ1-6
TGTGCCATCAGTGAATTGGACCTCTCCTATAATTCACCCCTCCACTTT
CAISELDLSYNSPLHF
>TRBV20-1|many|.|TRBJ1-6
TGCAGTGCTAGCCCGGGGACCGCTCTCACCCTCCACTTT
CSASPGTALTLHF
>TRBV6-5|few|.|TRBJ2-7
TGTGCCAGCAGTGCACTACAGGGAAGCGAGCAGTACTTC
CASSALQGSEQYF
>TRBV29-1|many|TRBD1|TRBJ1-2
TGCAGCGTTGAAGTCCCGGACAGGTGGGGCTACACCTTC
CSVEVPDRWGYTF
>TRBV11-3|few|TRBD2|TRBJ2-3
TGTGCCAGCAGCAAACGAAGCGGGAGTGGCACAGATACGCAGTATTTT
CASSKRSGSGTDTQYF
>TRBV10-3|many|.|TRBJ2-1
TGTGCCATCAGTAAGGACTGGAACAATGAGCAGTTCTTC
CAISKDWNNEQFF
>TRBV19|many|TRBD2|TRBJ2-7
TGTGCCAGTAGTATATTAGCGGGGGACTCCTACGAGCAGTACTTC
CASSILAGDSYEQYF
>TRBV30|many|.|TRBJ1-2
TGTGCCTGGGAGATGGGTGGTGGCTACACCTTC
CAWEMGGGYTF
>TRBV29-1|many|.|TRBJ1-5
TGCAGCGTTGAAGTATGGCAGGGTACTCATCAGCCCCAGCATTTT
CSVEVWQGTHQPQHF
>TRBV30|.|.|TRBJ1-5
TGTGCCTGGAGTGTGGACAGCAATCAGCCCCAGCATTTT
CAWSVDSNQPQHF
>TRBV7-2|many|.|TRBJ2-7
TGTGCCAGCAGCTTAGGGCAGTTCTACGAGCAGTACTTC
CASSLGQFYEQYF
>TRBV10-3|many|.|TRBJ2-7
TGTGCCATCAGTGATGCCAGGGCAGGTGCTATCCACGAGCAGTACTTC
CAISDARAGAIHEQYF
>TRBV6-6|many|.|TRBJ1-4
TGTGCCAGCAGGGGTCTGGGGACAACTAATGAAAAACTGTTTTTT
CASRGLGTTNEKLFF
>TRBV10-3|.|.|TRBJ1-5
TGTGCCATCAGTGAGGCAGGCAATCAGCCCCAGCATTTT
CAISEAGNQPQHF
>TRBV10-3|many|.|TRBJ2-7
TGTGCCATCAGTGACGGCGGCTACGAGCAGTACTTC
CAISDGGYEQYF
>TRBV4-3|few|TRBD2|TRBJ2-7
TGCGCCAGCCGTCGCGATCTAGCGGGAGTCTACGAGCAGTACTTC
CASRRDLAGVYEQYF
>TRBV20-1|many|.|TRBJ1-2
TGCAGTGCTGGAGACCGTTTCGATGGCTACACCTTC
CSAGDRFDGYTF
>TRBV3-1|many|TRBD2|TRBJ2-7
TGTGCCAGCAGCCAAGCCAAACTAGCGGGAGGGACCGACGAGCAGTACTTC
CASSQAKLAGGTDEQYF
>TRBV7-9|many|.|TRBJ1-2
TGTGCCAGCAGCCCCATAAACTATGGCTACACCTTC
CASSPINYGYTF
>TRBV4-2|many|.|TRBJ1-2
TGTGCCAGCAGCCCCCGGACGGCCCGGGGCTACACCTTC
CASSPRTARGYTF
>TRBV20-1|many|.|TRBJ2-6
TGCAGTGCATCTAACCCCGAAGGGGCCAACGTCCTGACTTTC
CSASNPEGANVLTF
>TRBV19|few|TRBD2|TRBJ2-5
TGTGCCACCTCCGGGACTAGCGGATGGGGAGAGACCCAGTACTTC
CATSGTSGWGETQYF
>TRBV7-2|many|.|TRBJ2-3
TGTGCCAGCAGCTTAGTTCCGGGGGTGGGCGGCGATACGCAGTATTTT
CASSLVPGVGGDTQYF
>TRBV11-2|many|.|TRBJ1-4
TGTGCCAGCAGGGGACCAGGTGGAGAAAAACTGTTTTTT
CASRGPGGEKLFF
>TRBV7-2|many|TRBD2|TRBJ2-2
TGTGCCGTAAGCGGGAGTAGTGTCGGGGAGCTGTTTTTT
CAVSGSSVGELFF
>TRBV7-2|.|.|TRBJ1-1
TGTGCCAGCAGCTTATCGCGGGGGCGAGGTACTAAGAACACTGAAGCTTCCTTT
CASSLSRGRGTKNTEASF
>TRBV10-1|many|.|TRBJ2-1
TGCGCCAGCAGTGAGGATGGGTACAATGAGCAGTTCTTC
CASSEDGYNEQFF
>TRBV5-1|few|.|TRBJ2-7
TGCGCCAGCAAGTCGTGGAGCGAGGACGACGAGCAGTACTTC
CASKSWSEDDEQYF
>TRBV6-6|many|TRBD1|TRBJ1-1
TGTGCCAGCAGTTACTCAGCAGGGGGCCACACTGAAGCTTTCTTT
CASSYSAGGHTEAFF
>TRBV4-2|medium-sized|TRBD2|TRBJ2-1
TGTGCCAGCAGCCCCAGCAAGAGTAGCGGGAGCCTCGGCGGGGCGGATGAGCAGTTCTTC
CASSPSKSSGSLGGADEQFF
>TRBV15|few|TRBD1|TRBJ2-1
TGTGCCACCAGCAGAGGTGGCAGGGGGTACCGATCCGGCTCCTACAATGAGCAGTTCTTC
CATSRGGRGYRSGSYNEQFF
>TRBV20-1|many|.|TRBJ2-3
TGCAGTGTACAGGCTAGCGGCACAGATACGCAGTATTTT
CSVQASGTDTQYF
>TRBV11-2|many|TRBD2|TRBJ2-1
TGTGCCAGCAACCGGGGGGAACAGACCAAGAAATTCTTC
CASNRGEQTKKFF
>TRBV5-1|many|.|TRBJ2-3
TGCGCCAGCAGCTTGGGTCGGACCGGGGCCCAGAGGGCAGATACGCAGTATTTT
CASSLGRTGAQRADTQYF